Included here is one T cell receptor (beta chain) sequence, with context. Primers: 60 Vbeta forward and 13 Jbeta reverse. The table came from immunoSEQ multiplex PCR; TCRdb's copy has only in-frame clones and leaves some out. The sample contains 140,000 or so clones, 80% to 85% of which appear only once. V was shortened by 2 bases and J by 0 bases, with 11 bases between the two germline ends. In germline, CDR1 is SGHTA, CDR2 FQGNSA. The CDR3 consists of 16 residues. This sample was taken from a study of cytomegalovirus exposure and HLA in healthy donors. This rearrangement joins TRBV7-2 to TRBJ1-5; D uncertain. The sample consisted of PBMCs. The clonotype comes from a boy between 2 and 10 years old in good health and CMV-seronegative. CDR3 residues: CASSLQASLSNQPQHF. The CDR3 region has the DNA TGTGCCAGCAGCTTACAGGCGAGCCTTAGCAATCAGCCCCAGCATTTT.